This TCR beta chain was retrieved from a study of OX40 agonist ivuxolimab in advanced cancers. Concerning this clone: The antigen is undetermined. The same CDR3 is also encoded by other DNA sequences in this sample.

Study findings and constraints: Normalized T-cell clonal expansion was also low in a subset of nonresponders.

Sequenced by immunoSEQ multiplex PCR; TCRdb stores in-frame clones only, minus some. The sample records some 59,000 clones, approximately 80% being singletons. Here the sequenced sample was CD4+ or CD8+ T cells sorted from blood, taken in a trial of the OX40 agonist ivuxolimab. This TCR was recovered from an adult with an advanced solid tumor such as melanoma, head and neck, liver or kidney cancer.

CDR3: CASSIGAGGPTQYF. The CDR3 DNA sequence: TGTGCCAGTAGTATAGGGGCGGGGGGGCCTACGCAGTATTTT. V gene TRBV19 combines with J gene TRBJ2-3, with TRBD2 matching 9 bases. This CDR3 has 14 residues. V shed 1 base, J shed 8 bases, and the junction held 4 bases outside the gene matches. CDR1 and CDR2 from the germline V gene are LNHDA and SQIVND (reference sequence).